This T cell receptor (beta chain) was captured in a study of cytomegalovirus exposure and HLA in healthy donors. Only a few counts were recorded for this clone. Antigen specificity is unknown. The same CDR3 can be traced to other DNA sequences in this sample. Trimming cost V 4 bases and J 5 bases; bases outside gene matches: 12. The CDR3 runs to 16 residues. Primers included in the PCR were 60 Vbeta and 13 Jbeta primers. Repertoires were generated with immunoSEQ multiplex PCR, while TCRdb's copy carries only in-frame clones and drops some. The data contain about 150,000 clones, 75% to 80% of them singletons. The study, taken as a whole, reports: It was about 180 TCR beta chains that were listed as cytomegalovirus-associated. In vitro checks showed that a few CMV-associated chains really do target CMV antigens. Several V segments, TRBV6-2 and TRBV6-3 among them, could not be told apart and were dropped. Prior analysis indicated that the majority of TCR beta V segments exhibited productivity approximately 87% or approximately 30% of the time.

Sequencing was performed on PBMCs. The rearrangement joins TRBV23-1 to TRBJ2-5; 8 bases are a match to TRBD1. TRBV23-1 is an ORF for which the function is uncertain. The source is a male donor in good health and CMV-seronegative. CDR3 amino acids: CASSRRTGSLGETQYF. The CDR3 DNA is TGCGCCAGCAGTCGGAGGACAGGGTCTTTAGGGGAGACCCAGTACTTC.